This record concerns one T cell receptor beta chain sequence. Its cognate antigen has yet to be identified. No quality values exist for individual bases; no much larger clone is one base distant. The CDR3 regions of human TCRbeta chains were subjected to immunosequencing. The authors' analysis ran thus. TCRs in the repertoires were matched against a reference library of SARS-CoV-2-specific TCRs that had been generated with the MIRA antigen-specificity platform. Breadth was defined as the fraction of unique TCRs that were SARS-CoV-2-associated, and depth was defined as the fraction of total T cells that were SARS-CoV-2-associated. Each spike-specific TCR was assigned to its reactive spike region and to a CD4 or CD8 class using the MIRA data. Log10-transformed breadth and depth values were compared by one-way ANOVA with Sidak's multiple comparisons tests. In TCRdb, the immuneACCESS table is reduced to in-frame sequences with V and J assigned. These tables do not hold every clone; where another copy was compared, an unresolved V gene accounts for under half, and the others remain unexplained. The D gene and trimming were derived from the DNA, and the V and J assignments and clone size from that table. A total of 75,000 to 90,000 clones appear in this sample, approximately 85% of them only once. Over 10% of the sample belongs to the ten largest clones.

This specimen belongs to a study of T cell responses to AZD1222 COVID-19 vaccine (dated by TCRdb to the early 2020s). For context, the study as a whole: TCR sequencing covered roughly 230 trial participants: about 210 given two doses of AZD1222 and 26 given two doses of MenACWY control vaccine. Trial participants were enrolled into age subgroups of 18-55, 56-69 and 70-plus years, which contained about 160, 30 and 59 TCR-sequenced participants, respectively. Points the paper makes about the study in general: After two AZD1222 doses, both the breadth and the depth of spike-specific TCRs were significantly higher than at day 0 and than in MenACWY recipients. Conclusions about previously exposed vaccinees are limited because only six or seven AZD1222 recipients were SARS-CoV-2 seropositive at baseline. Because no samples from the day 14 peak response were available, repertoires could be characterized only after the peak T cell response. The whole spike protein was spanned by vaccine-associated CD4 TCRs, and dominant responses were seen in regions 160-218 and 743-854. The 56-69-year group was small, and its depth increase did not reach significance, likely because of low power. Most participants were white British and females outnumbered males, and the authors suggested that clonal diversity may have been underestimated. Nearly half of unique spike-specific TCRs reportedly recognized epitopes outside regions mutated in the B.1.351 and B.1.1.7 variants.

The germline V gene provides CDR1 MGHDK and CDR2 SYGVNS. V loses 1 base of germline sequence and J loses 2 bases, and the interval between the two ends is 3 bases. The CDR3 has 12 amino acids, counting the end cysteine and phenylalanine. Only the CDR3 portion is preserved as DNA: 36 bases, with reading frame beginning at the first base. The time point label, as the study defines it: about 28 days (+/-7) after the second vaccine dose. AZD1222 recipients with second doses at about 4 weeks or about 12 weeks were pooled, because spike-specific TCR depth and breadth did not differ between schedules. Vaccinee samples were obtained from the UK trials COV001 and COV002, which included a single-blind randomized controlled phase 2/3 trial of AZD1222 (ChAdOx1 nCoV-19) in healthy adults. For TCRbeta chain sequencing, PBMC samples from trial participants were taken at day 0 and at day 28 after the second dose.

This receptor was identified in an adult who received the AZD1222 COVID-19 vaccine. The chain is encoded by TRBV25-1 joined to TRBJ2-7, with an unclear D gene assignment. Sample: peripheral blood, taken 28 days after the second AZD1222 dose. This receptor carries the CDR3 CASSESPYEQYF. The nucleotides read TGTGCCAGCAGTGAATCCCCCTACGAGCAGTACTTC.